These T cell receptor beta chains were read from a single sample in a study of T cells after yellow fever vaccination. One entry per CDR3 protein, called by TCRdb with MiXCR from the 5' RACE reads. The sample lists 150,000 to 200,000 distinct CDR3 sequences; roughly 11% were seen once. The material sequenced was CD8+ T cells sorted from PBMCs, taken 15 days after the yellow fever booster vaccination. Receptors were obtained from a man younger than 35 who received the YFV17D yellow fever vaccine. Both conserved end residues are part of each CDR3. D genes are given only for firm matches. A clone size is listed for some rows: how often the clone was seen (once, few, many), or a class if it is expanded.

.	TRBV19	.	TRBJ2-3	TGTGGTCGTATTTGTACCGATCCCCCCGCAGATACGCAGTATTTT	CGRICTDPPADTQYF
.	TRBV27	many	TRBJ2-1	TGTGCCAGCAGTCCCGGGGGGCCATACAATGAGCAGTTCTTC	CASSPGGPYNEQFF
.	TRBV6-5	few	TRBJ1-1	TGTGCCAGCAGTTCCGCCGCAAATGAAGCTTTCTTT	CASSSAANEAFF
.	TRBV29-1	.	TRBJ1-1	TGCAGCGTTGCCCTATACGGGGGGCCGAACACTGAAGCTTTCTTT	CSVALYGGPNTEAFF
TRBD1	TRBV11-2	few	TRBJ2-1	TGTGCCAGCAGCGCCCAGACAGGGGATGAGCAGTTCTTC	CASSAQTGDEQFF
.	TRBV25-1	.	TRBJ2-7	TGTGCCAGCAGTGAATATAGCCCTTACGAGAAAACCTACGAGCAGTACTTC	CASSEYSPYEKTYEQYF
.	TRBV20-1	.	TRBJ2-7	TGCAGTGCTAGAGGGGGGACCCACGAGCAGTACTTC	CSARGGTHEQYF
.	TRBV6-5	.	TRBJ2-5	TGTGCCAGCCGGCGGGGCCGGAGAGAGACCCAGTACTTC	CASRRGRRETQYF
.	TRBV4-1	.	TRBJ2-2	TGCGCCAGCAGCCAAGATCAACTAGTAGGGTCCGGGGAGCTGTTTTTT	CASSQDQLVGSGELFF
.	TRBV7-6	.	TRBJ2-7	TGTGCCAGCAGCTTAGCCGAGGGGGTTACCTACGAGCAGTACTTC	CASSLAEGVTYEQYF
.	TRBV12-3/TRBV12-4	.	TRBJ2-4	TGTGCCAGCAGTCACAGTCTAGCCAAAAACATTCAGTACTTC	CASSHSLAKNIQYF
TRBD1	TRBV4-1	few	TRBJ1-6	TGCGCCAGCAGCCTCCGGGACAGTGACAATTCACCCCTCCACTTT	CASSLRDSDNSPLHF
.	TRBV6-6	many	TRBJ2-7	TGTGCCAGCAGTTACTCGTCAGAGCAGTACTTC	CASSYSSEQYF
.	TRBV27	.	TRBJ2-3	TGTGCCAGCAGTTTATCCTGGGGGACAGATACGCAGTATTTT	CASSLSWGTDTQYF
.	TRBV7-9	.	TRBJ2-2	TGTGCCAGCAGCCCGGGGGGCCGTCAGCCCGGGGAGCTGTTTTTT	CASSPGGRQPGELFF
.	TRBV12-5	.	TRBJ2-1	TGTGCTAGTGGTGGATCGGGACTGGGCAGGGATGAGCAGTTCTTC	CASGGSGLGRDEQFF
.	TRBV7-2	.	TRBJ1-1	TGTGCCAGCAGCTTATTCGGGGCCAACACTGAAGCTTTCTTT	CASSLFGANTEAFF
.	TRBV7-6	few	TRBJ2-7	TGTGCCAGCAGCTACCAGTGGGCCTACGAGCAGTACTTC	CASSYQWAYEQYF
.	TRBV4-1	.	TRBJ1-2	TGCGCCAGCAGCCAAGAAACAGGGATCTATGGCTACACCTTC	CASSQETGIYGYTF
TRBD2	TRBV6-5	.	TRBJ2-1	TGTGCCAGCAGGAGAAGCGGGGGTATTTACAATGAGCAGTTCTTC	CASRRSGGIYNEQFF
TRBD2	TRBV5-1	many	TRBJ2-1	TGCGCCAGCAGCTTTAGGGCTAGCGGCTCCTACAATGAGCAGTTCTTC	CASSFRASGSYNEQFF
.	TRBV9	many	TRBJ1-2	TGTGCCAGCAGCGGCACGGCGGGGGGACTCTATGGCTACACCTTC	CASSGTAGGLYGYTF